Below are 16 T cell receptor beta chains sequenced from a single sample in a study of regulatory T cells in long-lasting Graves disease. CDR3-region Arm-PCR and iRepertoire HTBI primers produced the TCR beta libraries. TCRdb redid the calling of the multiplex PCR reads with MiXCR, one entry per CDR3 protein. The table lists around 400,000 distinct CDR3 sequences, about 10% of them singletons. The sample's time point: newly diagnosed GD, antithyroid drugs for less than 3 months. Making the TCR library involved RNA that had been extracted from PBMCs. These data were also reused for a study on T cells in Graves' hyperthyroidism and ophthalmopathy.

Here the sequenced sample was peripheral blood mononuclear cells (PBMCs), taken at new diagnosis, from a patient treated with antithyroid drugs. All receptors come from a woman aged 18-29 years with Graves disease.

There are many counts of this clonotype. Likely a read error: the CDR3 ends without its conserved phenylalanine or tryptophan. The CDR3 spells CASSLGLGGRDYGYTS. For the CDR3, the DNA is TGTGCCAGCAGCCTTGGCTTGGGTGGCAGGGACTATGGCTACACCTCC. This chain links TRBV7-2 with TRBJ1-2, with D perhaps TRBD1 (5 bases). The CDR3 has 16 residues. Germline values: CDR1 SGHTA, CDR2 FQGNSA. Trimming removed 5 bases from V and 3 bases from J, with 19 bases in between.

This clonotype was picked up many times. The chain couples TRBV5-8 to TRBJ1-2; the D is unclear. V was shortened by 2 bases and J by 3 bases, with 8 bases between the two germline ends. The CDR3 loop spans 13 amino acids. Germline-derived CDR1 and CDR2 are SGHTS and YDEGEE. The CDR3 here is CASSFRHDYGYTF. The CDR3, as DNA: TGTGCCAGCAGCTTCAGACACGACTATGGCTACACCTTC.

This clonotype occurred many times. The rearrangement links TRBV6-1 to TRBJ2-2; maybe TRBD1 (6 bases). The CDR3 is made up of 14 amino acids. Germline assignment: CDR1 MNHNS and CDR2 SASEGT. V was trimmed by 6 bases and J by 3 bases, leaving 11 bases between them. This CDR3 is CASSRQAYTGELFF. The CDR3 DNA reads as TGTGCCAGCAGCAGACAGGCGTACACCGGGGAGCTGTTTTTT.

This clonotype was counted many times. The CDR3 here is CSAGTGMGEQYV. In DNA, the CDR3 is TGCAGCGCCGGGACAGGGATGGGCGAGCAGTACGTC. The chain links TRBV29-1 to TRBJ2-7, with 9 bases aligning to TRBD1. Per the germline V gene, CDR1 is SQVTM and CDR2 is ANQGSEA. The CDR3 is made up of 12 amino acids. The V segment lost 7 bases and the J segment 6 bases; nucleotides outside the gene matches: 7.

This clonotype was counted only a few times. This rearrangement joins TRBV6-2 or TRBV6-3 to TRBJ2-2; TRBD1 agrees at 11 bases. The CDR3 is made up of 16 amino acids. Germline trimming cut 4 bases from V and 4 bases from J; bases unmatched to any gene: 5. Germline V CDR1 and CDR2: MNHEY, SVGEGT. The CDR3 sequence: CASSSDRGPGTGELFF. The CDR3 nucleotides are TGTGCCAGCAGTTCGGACAGGGGGCCGGGCACCGGGGAGCTGTTTTTT.

There are many counts of this clonotype. The chain has TRBV6-1 and TRBJ2-7, with TRBD1 matching over 7 bases. The V and J ends lost 5 bases and 4 bases, in that order; junction bases with no gene match: 5. Per the germline V gene, CDR1 is MNHNS and CDR2 is SASEGT. The CDR3 length is 13 residues. The CDR3 here is CASSKGQRYEQYV. DNA for the CDR3: TGTGCCAGCAGTAAGGGACAGAGATACGAGCAGTACGTC.

This clonotype turned up a few times. V usage is TRBV7-3 and J usage is TRBJ1-2; D uncertain. Trimming took off 5 bases at V and 8 bases at J, with 12 bases between the two ends. The CDR3 spans 12 residues. Germline-derived CDR1 and CDR2 are SGHTA and FQGTGA. CDR3 in DNA: TGTGCCAGCAGCCCCTCGCACTGGGGCTACACCTTC. This encodes CASSPSHWGYTF.

This clonotype was recorded many times. This rearrangement joins TRBV20-1 to TRBJ2-2; D ambiguous. The ends were cut back, 6 bases at V and 1 base at J, with 12 bases in the middle. The CDR3 is 14 residues long. Germline V CDR1 and CDR2: DFQATT, SNEGSKA (reference sequence). CDR3 in DNA: TGCAGTGCCACCGGGCCCGAGAACACCGGGGAGCTGTTTTTT. Its protein product is CSATGPENTGELFF.

Concerning this clonotype itself: This may be a read error: a much more frequent sequence differs by one nucleotide. The chain combines TRBV29-1 with TRBJ1-2; TRBD1 agrees at 8 bases. CDR1 is SQVTM and CDR2 is ANQGSEA in the germline V gene. This CDR3 has 12 amino acids. V was clipped by 3 bases and J by 6 bases; unmatched bases: 3. CDR3 loop: CSVDRGRDGYTF. Written as DNA, the CDR3 is TGCAGCGTTGACAGGGGGCGTGATGGCTACACCTTC.

This clonotype was detected many times. This rearrangement joins TRBV20-1 to TRBJ1-1; 11 nucleotides match TRBD1. Trimming removed 4 bases from V and 7 bases from J; junction bases left unmatched: 5. The length of the CDR3 is 13 residues. From germline, CDR1 is DFQATT and CDR2 SNEGSKA (reference sequence). The CDR3 sequence is CSAIRDRGNEAFF. DNA of the CDR3: TGCAGTGCTATCCGGGACAGGGGGAATGAAGCTTTCTTT.

This clonotype has a count of ten or more. The V and J genes are TRBV7-2 and TRBJ2-7, with D possibly matching TRBD1 (5 bases). The CDR3 is 13 residues long. The V gene lost 5 bases and the J gene lost 5 bases, with 13 bases spanning the gap. Looked up from germline, CDR1 is SGHTA and CDR2 is FQGNSA. CDR3 in amino acids: CASSTRQFNEQYF. CDR3 sequence (DNA): TGTGCCAGCAGCACCCGACAGTTTAACGAGCAGTACTTC. Drawing the rest from reference TRBV7-2 and TRBJ2-7, the complete variable domain is GAGVSQSPSNKVTEKGKDVELRCDPISGHTALYWYRQSLGQGLEFLIYFQGNSAPDKSGLPSDRFSAERTGGSVSTLTIQRTQQEDSAVYLCASSTRQFNEQYFGPGTRLTVT.

This clonotype was observed many times. The chain links TRBV28 to TRBJ2-1, with D maybe TRBD1 (5 bases). Trimming took 3 bases from V and 6 from J, leaving 9 bases between them. The CDR3 contains 13 residues. Germline V gives CDR1 MDHEN, CDR2 SYDVKM. CDR3 coding DNA: TGTGCCAGCAGTTTGGACATAGGCAATGAGCAGTTCTTC. It yields the protein CASSLDIGNEQFF.

In this sample, this clonotype turned up many times. The chain couples TRBV30 to TRBJ1-1; 8 bases match TRBD1. CDR3 size: 17 residues. V was clipped by 1 base and J by 1 base; unmatched bases: 11. The germline CDR1 and CDR2 sequences are GTSNPN and SVGIG (reference sequence). The CDR3 DNA follows: TGTGCCTGGAGTGGAGAGACAGGGGTGGGTAGGAACACTGAAGCTTTCTTT. It specifies CAWSGETGVGRNTEAFF.

This clonotype has ten or more counts. Sequence at one end of the junction differs from germline and may be a read error. J is TRBJ2-1 and V is TRBV28; D remains unclear. Germline loops: CDR1 MDHEN, CDR2 SYDVKM. This CDR3 is 16 amino acids long. CDR3 protein: CASSLDIGSSYNEQFF. For the CDR3, the DNA is TGCGCCAGCAGCTTGGATATAGGTAGCTCCTACAATGAGCAGTTCTTC.

This clonotype occurred many times. The rearrangement links TRBV12-3 or TRBV12-4 to TRBJ1-6; D ambiguous. The V end was cut by 7 bases, the J end by 0 bases, with 10 bases between. The CDR3 extends over 15 amino acids. Here the CDR3 reads CASTARSSYNSPLHF. The CDR3 DNA reads as TGTGCCAGCACCGCCCGGTCCTCCTATAATTCACCCCTCCACTTT.

This clonotype has at least ten counts. The rearrangement uses TRBV7-6 and TRBJ2-1; 14 nucleotides match TRBD2. Trimming removed 3 bases from V and 8 bases from J; junction bases left unmatched: 9. There are 17 residues in the CDR3. Looked up from germline, CDR1 is SGHVS and CDR2 is FNYEAQ. Here the CDR3 reads CASSFLGTSGRLDEQFF. CDR3 in DNA: TGTGCCAGCAGCTTTCTTGGGACTAGCGGGAGACTGGATGAGCAGTTCTTC.